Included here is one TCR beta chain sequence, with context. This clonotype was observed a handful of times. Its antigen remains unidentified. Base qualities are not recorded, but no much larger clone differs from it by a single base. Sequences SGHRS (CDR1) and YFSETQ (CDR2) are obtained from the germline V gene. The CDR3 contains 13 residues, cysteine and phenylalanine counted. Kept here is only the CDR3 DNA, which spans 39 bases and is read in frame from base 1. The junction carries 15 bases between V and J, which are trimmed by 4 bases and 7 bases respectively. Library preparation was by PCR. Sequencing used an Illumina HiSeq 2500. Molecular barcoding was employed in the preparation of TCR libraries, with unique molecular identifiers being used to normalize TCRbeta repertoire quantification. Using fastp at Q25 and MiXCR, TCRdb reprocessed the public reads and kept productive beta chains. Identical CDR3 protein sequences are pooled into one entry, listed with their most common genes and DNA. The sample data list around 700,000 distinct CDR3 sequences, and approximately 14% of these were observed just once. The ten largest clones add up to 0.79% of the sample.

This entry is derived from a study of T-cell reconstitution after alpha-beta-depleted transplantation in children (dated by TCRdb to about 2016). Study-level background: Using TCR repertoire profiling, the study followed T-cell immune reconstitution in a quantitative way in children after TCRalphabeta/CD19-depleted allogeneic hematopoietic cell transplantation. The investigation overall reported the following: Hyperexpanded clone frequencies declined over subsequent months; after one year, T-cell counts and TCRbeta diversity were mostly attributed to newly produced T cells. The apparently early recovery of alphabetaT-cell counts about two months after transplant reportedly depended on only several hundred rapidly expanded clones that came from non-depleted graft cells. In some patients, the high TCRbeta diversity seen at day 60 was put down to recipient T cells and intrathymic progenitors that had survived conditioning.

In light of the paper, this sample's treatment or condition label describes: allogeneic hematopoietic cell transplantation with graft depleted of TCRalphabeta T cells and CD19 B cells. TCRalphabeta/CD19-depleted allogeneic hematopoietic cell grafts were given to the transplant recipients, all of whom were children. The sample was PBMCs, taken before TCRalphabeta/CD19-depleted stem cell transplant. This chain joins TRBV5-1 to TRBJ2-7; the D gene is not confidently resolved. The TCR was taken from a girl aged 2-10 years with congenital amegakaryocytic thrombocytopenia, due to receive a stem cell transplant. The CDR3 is CASSPSTGLEQYF. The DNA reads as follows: TGCGCCAGCAGCCCCTCGACCGGCCTGGAGCAGTACTTC.